The present T cell receptor (beta chain) was sequenced within a study of T cell responses to AZD1222 COVID-19 vaccine. The junction had 0 bases not matched to a gene; V was cut back by 3 bases and J by 0 bases. The length of the CDR3 is 15 residues. The germline V gene encodes CDR1 MNHNS and CDR2 SASEGT. Clones were sequenced by immunoSEQ multiplex PCR, and TCRdb holds only the in-frame ones, with some missing. This sample has more than 90,000 clones; 75% to 95% occur once, and the top ten carry under 1.5%. The receptor was derived from an adult in good health. The rearrangement links TRBV6-1 to TRBJ2-7; 12 bases line up with TRBD2. Sequencing used peripheral blood, obtained on day 0 of AZD1222 vaccination. The DNA for the CDR3 is TGTGCCAGCAGTGAGACTAGCGGGGGCTCCTACGAGCAGTACTTC. Translating it yields CASSETSGGSYEQYF.